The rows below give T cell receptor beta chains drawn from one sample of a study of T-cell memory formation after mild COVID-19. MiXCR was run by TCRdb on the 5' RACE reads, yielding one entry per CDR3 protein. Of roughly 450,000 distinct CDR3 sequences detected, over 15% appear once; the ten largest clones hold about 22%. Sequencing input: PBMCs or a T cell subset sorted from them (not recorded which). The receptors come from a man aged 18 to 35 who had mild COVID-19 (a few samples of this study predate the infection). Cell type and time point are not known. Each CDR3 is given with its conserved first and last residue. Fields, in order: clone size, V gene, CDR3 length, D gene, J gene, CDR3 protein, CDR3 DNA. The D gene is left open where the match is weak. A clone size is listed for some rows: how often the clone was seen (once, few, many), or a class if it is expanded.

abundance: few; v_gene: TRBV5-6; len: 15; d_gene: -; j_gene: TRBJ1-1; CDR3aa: CASSPYIGGGTEAFF; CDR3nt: TGTGCCAGCAGCCCCTACATCGGGGGGGGAACTGAAGCTTTCTTT
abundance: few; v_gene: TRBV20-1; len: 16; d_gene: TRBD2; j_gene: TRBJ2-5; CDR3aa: CSARDGGASGGETQYF; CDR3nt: TGCAGTGCTAGAGATGGGGGGGCTAGCGGGGGAGAGACCCAGTACTTC
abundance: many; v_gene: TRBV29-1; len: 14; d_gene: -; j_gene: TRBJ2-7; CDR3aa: CSGIQDSPSYEQYF; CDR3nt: TGCAGCGGTATACAGGACAGCCCTTCCTACGAGCAGTACTTC
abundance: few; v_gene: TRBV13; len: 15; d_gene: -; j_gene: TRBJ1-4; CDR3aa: CASSSGRGANEKLFF; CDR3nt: TGTGCCAGCAGCTCCGGGCGGGGAGCTAATGAAAAACTGTTTTTT
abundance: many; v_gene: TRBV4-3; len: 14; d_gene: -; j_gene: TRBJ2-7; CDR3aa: CASSQESRGYEQYF; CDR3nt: TGCGCCAGCAGCCAAGAATCTAGGGGTTACGAGCAGTACTTC
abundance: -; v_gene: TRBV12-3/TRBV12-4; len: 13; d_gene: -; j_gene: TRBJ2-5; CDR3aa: CASSIRDQETQYF; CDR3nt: TGTGCCAGCAGTATCCGGGACCAAGAGACCCAGTACTTC
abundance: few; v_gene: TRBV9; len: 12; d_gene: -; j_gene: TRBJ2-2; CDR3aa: CASSVTTGPLFF; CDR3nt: TGTGCCAGCAGCGTGACGACCGGGCCGCTGTTTTTT
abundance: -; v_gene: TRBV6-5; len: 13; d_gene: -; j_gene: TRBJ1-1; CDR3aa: CASSYRRNTEAFF; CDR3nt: TGTGCCAGCAGTTACAGGAGGAACACTGAAGCTTTCTTT
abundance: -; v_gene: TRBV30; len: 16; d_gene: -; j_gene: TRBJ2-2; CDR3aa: CAWSVRWGRNTGELFF; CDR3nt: TGTGCCTGGAGTGTACGCTGGGGCAGGAACACCGGGGAGCTGTTTTTT
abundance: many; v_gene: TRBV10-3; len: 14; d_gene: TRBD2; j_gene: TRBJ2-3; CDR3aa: CAISDGGGGDTQYF; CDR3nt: TGTGCCATCAGTGACGGCGGGGGGGGAGATACGCAGTATTTT
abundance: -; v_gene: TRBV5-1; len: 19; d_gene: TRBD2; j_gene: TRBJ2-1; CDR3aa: CASSLGLAGGPSSYNEQFF; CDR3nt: TGCGCCAGCAGCTTAGGACTAGCGGGGGGTCCGAGCTCCTACAATGAGCAGTTCTTC
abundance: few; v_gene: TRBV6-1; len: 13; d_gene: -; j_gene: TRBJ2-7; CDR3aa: CASSENTGYEQYF; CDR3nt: TGTGCCAGCAGTGAGAATACAGGCTACGAGCAGTACTTC
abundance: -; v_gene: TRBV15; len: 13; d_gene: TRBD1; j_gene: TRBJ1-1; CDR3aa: CATRAGGYTEAFF; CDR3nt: TGTGCCACAAGGGCAGGGGGATACACTGAAGCTTTCTTT
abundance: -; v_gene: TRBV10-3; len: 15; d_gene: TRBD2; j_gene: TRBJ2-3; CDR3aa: CATRLAGGLTDTQYF; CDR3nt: TGTGCCACGAGACTAGCGGGGGGCCTCACAGATACGCAGTATTTT
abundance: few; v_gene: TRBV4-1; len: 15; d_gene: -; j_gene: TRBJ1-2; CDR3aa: CASSPSGPGGYGYTF; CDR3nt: TGCGCCAGCAGCCCCTCGGGTCCTGGAGGCTATGGCTACACCTTC
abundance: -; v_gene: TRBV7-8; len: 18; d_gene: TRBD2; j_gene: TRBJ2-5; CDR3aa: CASSFYQRGGPIQETQYF; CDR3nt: TGTGCCAGCAGCTTCTACCAGCGGGGGGGCCCTATCCAAGAGACCCAGTACTTC
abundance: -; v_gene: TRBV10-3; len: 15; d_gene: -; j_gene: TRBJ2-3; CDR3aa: CAINGDKIGTDTQYF; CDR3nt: TGTGCCATCAATGGCGACAAAATCGGCACAGATACGCAGTATTTT
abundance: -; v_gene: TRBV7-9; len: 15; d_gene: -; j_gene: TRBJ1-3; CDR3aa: CASSLSRVDGNTIYF; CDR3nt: TGTGCCAGCAGCTTAAGCAGGGTAGATGGAAACACCATATATTTT
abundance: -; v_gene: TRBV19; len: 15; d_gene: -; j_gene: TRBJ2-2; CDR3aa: CASSRRGVGTGELFF; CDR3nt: TGTGCCAGTAGTAGGAGGGGCGTCGGTACCGGGGAGCTGTTTTTT
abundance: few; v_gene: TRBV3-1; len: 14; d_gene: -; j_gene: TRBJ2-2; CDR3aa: CASSYQAGSGELFF; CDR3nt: TGTGCCAGCAGCTACCAGGCAGGGTCTGGGGAGCTGTTTTTT
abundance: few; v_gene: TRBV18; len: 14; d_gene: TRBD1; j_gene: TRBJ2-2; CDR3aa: CASSPGQAGGELFF; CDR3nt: TGTGCCAGCTCACCGGGACAGGCTGGCGGGGAGCTGTTTTTT
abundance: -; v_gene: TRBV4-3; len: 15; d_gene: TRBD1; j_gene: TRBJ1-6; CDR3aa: CASSQQRDRGAPLHF; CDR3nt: TGCGCCAGCAGCCAGCAACGGGACAGGGGGGCACCCCTCCACTTT
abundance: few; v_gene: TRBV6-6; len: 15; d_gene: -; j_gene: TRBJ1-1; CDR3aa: CASRPGRAEKFQAFF; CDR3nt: TGTGCCAGCAGACCTGGACGGGCTGAAAAATTTCAAGCTTTCTTT
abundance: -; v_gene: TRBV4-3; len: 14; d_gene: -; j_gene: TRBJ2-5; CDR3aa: CASSQEGGQETQYF; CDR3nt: TGCGCCAGCAGCCAAGAGGGGGGACAAGAGACCCAGTACTTC
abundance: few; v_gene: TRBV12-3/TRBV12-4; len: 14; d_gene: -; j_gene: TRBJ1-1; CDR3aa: CASSLTLMNTEAFF; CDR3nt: TGTGCCAGCAGTTTAACACTGATGAACACTGAAGCTTTCTTT
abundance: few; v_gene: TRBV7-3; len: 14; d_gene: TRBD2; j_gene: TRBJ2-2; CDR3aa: CASFAGGRTGELFF; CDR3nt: TGTGCCAGCTTCGCGGGGGGGCGTACCGGGGAGCTGTTTTTT